The 21 T cell receptor beta chains below were found in one sample sequenced in a study of T cell responses to AZD1222 COVID-19 vaccine. Profiled with immunoSEQ multiplex PCR; TCRdb holds only in-frame clones, not every one. The sample contains 130,000 to 150,000 clones, approximately 88% of which appear only once. Sequences were derived from peripheral blood, sampled on day 0 of AZD1222 vaccination. The receptors stem from an adult in good health.

The gene calls are TRBV3-1 (or the pseudogene TRBV3-2) and TRBJ2-7, with D perhaps TRBD1 (5 bases). Germline loops: CDR1 LGHDT, CDR2 YNNKEL (reference sequence). The CDR3 loop spans 15 amino acids. V dropped 0 bases and J dropped 2 bases, with 11 bases sitting between them. The CDR3 here is CASSQEPGRTYEQYF. The DNA of the CDR3 is TGTGCCAGCAGCCAAGAGCCAGGGCGGACCTACGAGCAGTACTTC.

This rearrangement joins TRBV7-9 to TRBJ1-1; D not certain. With 4 bases removed from V and 0 bases from J, the gap between germline ends came to 21 bases. CDR1 SEHNR and CDR2 FQNEAQ come from the germline V gene (reference sequence). This CDR3 has 18 residues. CDR3 amino acids: CASSSPQDVDRVNTEAFF. The CDR3 nucleotides read TGTGCCAGCAGCTCACCCCAGGACGTAGATCGGGTGAACACTGAAGCTTTCTTT.

This chain joins TRBV9 and TRBJ2-5, with D unclear. CDR1 SGDLS and CDR2 YYNGEE come from the germline V gene. The CDR3 has 12 residues. Trimming took 3 bases from V and 3 from J, leaving 6 bases between them. CDR3 DNA sequence: TGTGCCAGCAGCGGCCTGGAAGAGACCCAGTACTTC. Amino acid sequence: CASSGLEETQYF.

This chain links TRBV7-2 with TRBJ1-5; no reliable D call. This CDR3 region has 13 residues. Trimming left V 4 bases short and J 6 bases short, with 10 bases between. Germline V gene sequence: CDR1 SGHTA, CDR2 FQGNSA. The CDR3 DNA reads as TGTGCCAGCAGCTCCCTTGTCCGTCAGCCCCAGCATTTT. Its translation: CASSSLVRQPQHF.

The rearrangement uses TRBV16 and TRBJ2-7, with D unresolved. The CDR3 runs 14 residues. Trimming removed 1 base at V and 2 bases at J, with 9 bases between. Germline CDR1 and CDR2: KGHSY and FQNENV. CDR3 protein: CASSQYGVTYEQYF. The CDR3 region has the DNA TGTGCCAGCAGCCAATATGGGGTGACCTACGAGCAGTACTTC.

CDR3 DNA: TGCAGCGTTGAAGATCTCGGGGCTAGCGGGAGGAGGAACGGCTACAATGAGCAGTTCTTC. It is translated as CSVEDLGASGRRNGYNEQFF. The V and J genes are TRBV29-1 and TRBJ2-1; 11 nucleotides agree with TRBD2. Unmatched junction bases numbered 16, after V lost 0 bases and J lost 3 bases. Germline CDR1 reads SQVTM; CDR2 reads ANQGSEA. The CDR3 covers 20 residues.

This clone was detected only once. This sequence joins TRBV11-3 and TRBJ2-3, with 9 positions matching TRBD1. This CDR3 has 16 residues. V lost 2 bases and J lost 0; bases outside the gene matches: 3. CDR1 and CDR2 from the germline V gene are SGHNT and YENEEA. The CDR3 bases are TGTGCCAGCAGCTTATCGGGACAGGGTAGCACAGATACGCAGTATTTT. Its protein is CASSLSGQGSTDTQYF.

This clone was counted only a few times. This chain joins TRBV6-5 and TRBJ1-4; TRBD1 aligns across 7 bases. The CDR3 is made up of 15 amino acids. From germline, CDR1 is MNHEY and CDR2 SVGAGI. V was clipped by 2 bases and J by 4 bases; unmatched bases: 4. CDR3: CASSYRGPNNEKLFF. The DNA of the CDR3 is TGTGCCAGCAGTTACAGGGGGCCGAATAATGAAAAACTGTTTTTT.

This chain joins TRBV10-1 and TRBJ1-5; a weak D match, TRBD1 (6 bases). Per the germline V gene, CDR1 is WNHNN and CDR2 is SYGVQD (reference sequence). The CDR3 spans 14 residues. Trimming took off 8 bases at V and 0 bases at J, with 11 bases between the two ends. CDR3 in amino acids: CASVQGHSNQPQHF. In DNA, the CDR3 is TGCGCCAGCGTCCAGGGACATAGCAATCAGCCCCAGCATTTT.

The V gene is TRBV15, the J gene TRBJ2-5; weak D call: TRBD2 (6 bases). The CDR3 loop spans 16 amino acids. Deletions cut 5 bases from V and 2 bases from J, with 18 bases between. Germline V gene sequence: CDR1 LNHNV, CDR2 YYDKDF (reference sequence). CDR3 sequence: CATSPLGGALQETQYF. For the CDR3, the DNA is TGTGCCACCAGCCCATTGGGGGGAGCCTTACAAGAGACCCAGTACTTC.

J is TRBJ2-2 and V is TRBV18; 8 bases line up with TRBD2. V lost 7 bases and J lost 5; bases outside the gene matches: 9. The CDR3 loop spans 15 amino acids. Germline assignment: CDR1 KGHSH and CDR2 LQKENI. The CDR3 protein is CASFQRETQTGELFF. The CDR3 bases are TGTGCCAGCTTCCAGCGGGAGACGCAAACCGGGGAGCTGTTTTTT.

This clone was counted once. V is TRBV19 and J is TRBJ2-3, with TRBD1 matching over 7 bases. The V segment lost 3 bases and the J segment 5 bases; nucleotides outside the gene matches: 5. The CDR3 is 14 amino acids. Germline CDR1 and CDR2: LNHDA and SQIVND (reference sequence). The CDR3: CASSIGPGGDTQYF. The CDR3 region has the DNA TGTGCCAGTAGTATCGGGCCAGGGGGAGATACGCAGTATTTT. Together with reference TRBV19 and TRBJ2-3, the CDR3 gives the full variable domain: DGGITQSPKYLFRKEGQNVTLSCEQNLNHDAMYWYRQDPGQGLRLIYYSQIVNDFQKGDIAEGYSVSREKKESFPLTVTSAQKNPTAFYLCASSIGPGGDTQYFGPGTRLTVL.

The chain links TRBV6-5 to TRBJ1-5; D perhaps matches TRBD1 (5 bases). V lost 8 bases and J 0 bases, leaving 8 bases between the germline ends. The CDR3 consists of 13 residues. Germline CDR1 is MNHEY and CDR2 is SVGAGI. The CDR3 here is CASHRISNQPQHF. The CDR3 DNA is TGTGCCAGCCACAGGATTAGCAATCAGCCCCAGCATTTT.

This chain connects TRBV5-6 to TRBJ2-7; 8 nucleotides agree with TRBD1. The CDR3 loop spans 15 amino acids. V shed 2 bases and J 6 bases; nucleotides not matched to a gene: 10. Germline-derived CDR1 and CDR2 are SGHDT and YYEEEE. In nucleotides, the CDR3 is TGTGCCAGCAGCTTTGCTCGGACAGGGAGAGGCGAGCAGTACTTC. Amino acid sequence: CASSFARTGRGEQYF.

The genes are TRBV2 and TRBJ1-2, with 9 positions matching TRBD1. The germline gives CDR1 SNHLY, CDR2 FYNNEI. J lost 5 bases, V lost 5 bases, and 9 bases had no gene match. This CDR3 has 15 amino acids. CDR3 in DNA: TGTGCCAGCAGTCGAATGGGACAGGGACGTTATGGCTACACCTTC. This encodes CASSRMGQGRYGYTF.

The chain recombines TRBV27 with TRBJ2-7; 7 nucleotides align to TRBD2. This CDR3 spans 13 amino acids. Unmatched junction bases numbered 4, after V lost 8 bases and J lost 0 bases. Germline CDR1 and CDR2: MNHEY and SMNVEV (reference sequence). This CDR3 reads CASGSSGSYEQYF. In DNA form, the CDR3 reads TGTGCCAGCGGATCTAGCGGCTCCTACGAGCAGTACTTC.

The rearrangement uses TRBV19 and TRBJ2-5; TRBD2 matches at 8 bases. The germline V gene encodes CDR1 LNHDA and CDR2 SQIVND (reference sequence). The CDR3 covers 14 residues. After removal of 5 bases from V and 4 bases from J, the junction contained 6 bases not matched to a gene. CDR3 sequence: CASSWGLVGETQYF. CDR3 in DNA: TGTGCCAGTAGTTGGGGACTAGTCGGAGAGACCCAGTACTTC.

The V gene is TRBV7-2, the J gene TRBJ2-1, with 11 bases identical to TRBD2. CDR1 and CDR2 from the germline V gene are SGHTA and FQGNSA. This CDR3 has 18 residues. Unmatched junction bases numbered 8, after V lost 1 base and J lost 3 bases. The CDR3 bases are TGTGCCAGCAGCTTAGAAGGCCGACTAGCGGGGCTCTACAATGAGCAGTTCTTC. Amino acid sequence: CASSLEGRLAGLYNEQFF.

The V gene is TRBV6-5, the J gene TRBJ1-1, with TRBD1 as a possible D gene (6 bases). CDR3 length: 14 residues. Germline V gene data show CDR1 as MNHEY and CDR2 as SVGAGI. Deletions cut 0 bases from V and 11 bases from J, with 16 bases between. The CDR3 nucleotides are TGTGCCAGCAGTTACTCCGGGACAACCGGATGGGCTTTCTTT. The encoded protein is CASSYSGTTGWAFF.

This clone was counted a single time. The chain joins TRBV3-1 (or the pseudogene TRBV3-2) to TRBJ2-2; 9 bases map to TRBD1. J gave up 7 bases and V 2 bases, and 8 bases lay outside the gene matches. Germline V gene sequence: CDR1 LGHDT, CDR2 YNNKEL (reference sequence). The CDR3 is 16 residues long. Here the CDR3 reads CASSQTGQGRVGELFF. In nucleotides, the CDR3 is TGTGCCAGCAGCCAAACCGGACAGGGGAGGGTCGGGGAGCTGTTTTTT.

The chain links TRBV10-3 to TRBJ1-4, with 8 bases matching TRBD1. Germline loops: CDR1 ENHRY, CDR2 SYGVKD. The J segment lost 8 bases and the V segment lost 2 bases, leaving 10 bases of the junction unmatched. This CDR3 is 16 amino acids long. In nucleotides, the CDR3 is TGTGCCATCAGTGAGCCCGGACAGGGTGGAGGGGAAAAACTGTTTTTT. This gives the protein CAISEPGQGGGEKLFF.